The T cell receptor (beta chain) described here comes from a study of immune heterogeneity within non-small cell lung tumors. The template consisted of bulk tumor genomic DNA, with about 600 ng used per sample. Primary tumors were biopsied several times each, far apart, intraoperatively. Those enrolled were patients newly diagnosed with untreated non-small cell lung cancer and undergoing curative surgery. Donor patients had newly diagnosed non-small cell lung cancer and were having surgery with curative intent. This clonotype is labeled as medium-sized. The authors amplified TCR beta CDR3 by multiplex PCR with 32 V and 13 J primers. TCRdb processed the multiplex PCR reads anew with MiXCR; each CDR3 protein has one entry. This table has about 11,000 distinct CDR3 sequences, roughly 30% appearing once. The specimen was lung tumor tissue. The receptor's source is a woman in her sixties or seventies with non-small cell lung cancer.

DNA for the CDR3: TGTGCCATCAGTGGATACGCAGGGCTAAGCTCTGGAAACACCATATATTTT. Its protein product is CAISGYAGLSSGNTIYF. The V call is TRBV10-3, the J call TRBJ1-3; D is perhaps TRBD1 (5 bases). Germline assignment: CDR1 ENHRY and CDR2 SYGVKD. The CDR3 has 17 amino acids. V gave up 4 bases and J gave up 0 bases, with 16 bases separating them.